The next 24 T cell receptor beta chains were all read from a single sample in a study of control samples from healthy donors and cancer patients. The protocol was immunoSEQ multiplex PCR, while the TCRdb copy is restricted to in-frame clones and leaves out a portion. Of about 51,000 clones listed, roughly 86% are singletons. Sequencing used PBMCs. The receptors here all came from a middle-aged man with head and neck cancer.

V and J are TRBV7-8 and TRBJ2-5; 15 bases fit TRBD2. CDR1 and CDR2 (germline): SGHVS, FQNEAQ. The ends lost 4 bases at V and 4 bases at J; junction bases unmatched: 7. The CDR3 spans 17 residues. CDR3 sequence reads: CASSWTSGRALRETQYF. The DNA for the CDR3 is TGTGCCAGCAGCTGGACTAGCGGGAGGGCCCTCAGAGAGACCCAGTACTTC.

This chain connects TRBV14 to TRBJ1-4; D might be TRBD1 (5 bases). Per germline, CDR1 SGHDN and CDR2 FVKESK. The CDR3 contains 17 residues. Trimming removed 0 bases from V and 7 bases from J, with 18 bases in between. The CDR3 here is CASSQDSRGYDREKLFF. CDR3 bases: TGTGCCAGCAGCCAAGATTCGAGGGGTTACGATCGTGAAAAACTGTTTTTT. The complete variable domain, with remaining parts taken from reference TRBV14 and TRBJ1-4, reads EAGVTQFPSHSVIEKGQTVTLRCDPISGHDNLYWYRRVMGKEIKFLLHFVKESKQDESGMPNNRFLAERTGGTYSTLKVQPAELEDSGVYFCASSQDSRGYDREKLFFGSGTQLSVL.

V usage is TRBV2 and J usage is TRBJ1-6; D perhaps matches TRBD1 (5 bases). V dropped 4 bases and J dropped 7 bases, with 11 bases sitting between them. CDR1 and CDR2 (germline): SNHLY, FYNNEI. The CDR3 sequence is 14 residues long. The CDR3 DNA follows: TGTGCCAGCAGTGGGCAGGGCGGGAATTCACCCCTCCACTTT. It specifies CASSGQGGNSPLHF. Based on the CDR3 plus reference TRBV2 and TRBJ1-6, the full variable domain is EPEVTQTPSHQVTQMGQEVILRCVPISNHLYFYWYRQILGQKVEFLVSFYNNEISEKSEIFDDQFSVERPDGSNFTLKIRSTKLEDSAMYFCASSGQGGNSPLHFGNGTRLTVT.

This chain joins TRBV6-5 and TRBJ1-5, with D maybe TRBD1 (6 bases). The CDR3 runs 13 residues. V was trimmed by 7 bases and J by 5 bases, leaving 12 bases between them. In germline, CDR1 is MNHEY, CDR2 SVGAGI. CDR3 coding DNA: TGTGCCAGCACTGGGGGCAGGGATCAGCCCCAGCATTTT. Amino acids: CASTGGRDQPQHF.

V gene TRBV19 combines with J gene TRBJ2-7; TRBD1 aligns across 7 bases. V lost 3 bases and J lost 5; bases outside the gene matches: 4. CDR3 size: 13 residues. Germline V gene sequence: CDR1 LNHDA, CDR2 SQIVND (reference sequence). CDR3 in DNA: TGTGCCAGTAGTATGAGGGGGCTGGACGAGCAGTACTTC. This gives the protein CASSMRGLDEQYF. Full variable domain (missing parts from reference TRBV19 and TRBJ2-7): DGGITQSPKYLFRKEGQNVTLSCEQNLNHDAMYWYRQDPGQGLRLIYYSQIVNDFQKGDIAEGYSVSREKKESFPLTVTSAQKNPTAFYLCASSMRGLDEQYFGPGTRLTVT.

This chain joins TRBV5-1 and TRBJ2-2; D may be TRBD1 or TRBD2 (6 bases each). The V end was cut by 2 bases, the J end by 7 bases, with 9 bases between. This CDR3 contains 13 residues. CDR1 SGHRS and CDR2 YFSETQ come from the germline V gene. Written as DNA, the CDR3 is TGCGCCAGCAGCTTACAGGGAGGCGGGGAGCTGTTTTTT. It yields the protein CASSLQGGGELFF.

The V gene is TRBV6-2 or TRBV6-3, the J gene TRBJ2-2; the D is unclear. Germline V gives CDR1 MNHEY, CDR2 SVGEGT. The CDR3 totals 14 residues. The V and J ends lost 3 bases and 8 bases respectively, with 13 bases between them. The CDR3 nucleotides read TGTGCCAGCAGTTATGATAACCTTATAGGGGAGCTGTTTTTT. Its translation is CASSYDNLIGELFF.

V and J are TRBV28 and TRBJ2-3, with D possibly TRBD1 on 5 matching bases. The CDR3 is 15 residues long. Germline V CDR1 and CDR2: MDHEN, SYDVKM. V lost 3 bases to trimming and J lost 4 bases, with 14 bases between them. As DNA, the CDR3 is TGTGCCAGCAGTTTTCCCCGAGCACAGGCAGATACGCAGTATTTT. Translated, it gives CASSFPRAQADTQYF.

V and J are TRBV5-4 and TRBJ2-3; 9 nucleotides line up with TRBD1. V shed 0 bases and J 0 bases; nucleotides not matched to a gene: 11. This CDR3 region has 19 residues. Germline loops: CDR1 SGHNT, CDR2 YYREEE (reference sequence). The CDR3 reads CASSLGGQGSYASTDTQYF. CDR3 in DNA: TGTGCCAGCAGCTTGGGAGGACAGGGGTCCTACGCTAGCACAGATACGCAGTATTTT.

The genes are TRBV11-1 and TRBJ2-3, with D perhaps matching TRBD1 or TRBD2 (5 bases each). Deletions cut 1 base from V and 6 bases from J, with 14 bases between. In germline, CDR1 is SGHAT, CDR2 FQDESV (reference sequence). The CDR3 has 15 amino acids. The CDR3 DNA follows: TGTGCCAGCAGCTTAGGCAGAGGGGCCCAGGATACGCAGTATTTT. Translated, it gives CASSLGRGAQDTQYF.

This rearrangement joins TRBV4-3 to TRBJ2-3; D not certain. Trimming took 4 bases from V and 3 from J, leaving 8 bases between them. Germline CDR1 is LGHNA and CDR2 is YSLEER. The CDR3 extends over 13 amino acids. CDR3 bases: TGCGCCAGCAGCCCTAACCCTACAGATACGCAGTATTTT. Its translation: CASSPNPTDTQYF.

J is TRBJ1-1 and V is TRBV3-1 (or the pseudogene TRBV3-2); D unclear. V was trimmed by 3 bases and J by 1 base, leaving 12 bases between them. Germline CDR1 is LGHDT and CDR2 is YNNKEL (reference sequence). The CDR3 spans 15 residues. DNA of the CDR3: TGTGCCAGCAGCCACAGTTCGGGCAGGAACACTGAAGCTTTCTTT. It codes for CASSHSSGRNTEAFF.

The V and J genes are TRBV30 and TRBJ1-4; D is unclear. The CDR3 consists of 13 residues. CDR1 GTSNPN and CDR2 SVGIG come from the germline V gene (reference sequence). Trimming cost V 3 bases and J 0 bases, with 5 bases left between them. The CDR3 DNA follows: TGTGCCTGGAGCTCCTCAACTAATGAAAAACTGTTTTTT. Protein: CAWSSSTNEKLFF.

This chain uses TRBV21-1 with TRBJ2-5; no DNA check was done on the table's D call, TRBD1. TRBV21-1 is a known pseudogene. The CDR3 covers 14 residues. CDR3 residues: CASTWDRGRKTQYF. The DNA for the CDR3 is TGTGCCAGCACCTGGGACAGGGGGCGAAAGACCCAGTACTTC.

V and J are TRBV9 and TRBJ1-2, with 10 bases that match TRBD1. From germline, CDR1 is SGDLS and CDR2 YYNGEE. Germline trimming cut 0 bases from V and 7 bases from J; bases unmatched to any gene: 3. This CDR3 is 14 amino acids long. CDR3 sequence (DNA): TGTGCCAGCAGCGTAGCGGGACAGGGGCCTGGCTACACCTTC. As protein: CASSVAGQGPGYTF.

The gene calls are TRBV12-3 or TRBV12-4 and TRBJ2-5; the D is unclear. CDR3 length equals 13 residues. The ends were cut back, 1 base at V and 5 bases at J, with 8 bases in the middle. Here the CDR3 reads CASSLGQDETQYF. DNA of the CDR3: TGTGCCAGCAGTTTAGGGCAGGATGAGACCCAGTACTTC.

The V gene is TRBV28, the J gene TRBJ2-4; TRBD2 is a possible D gene (7 bases). CDR1 MDHEN and CDR2 SYDVKM come from the germline V gene. The CDR3 length is 16 residues. Deletions cut 4 bases from V and 8 bases from J, with 21 bases between. The CDR3 DNA follows: TGTGCCAGCAGTTACCTCACAGGGAGGGGGTTGGACATTCAGTACTTC. The encoded protein is CASSYLTGRGLDIQYF.

The CDR3 loop reads CASSSQQGGNQPQHF. CDR3 DNA: TGTGCCAGCAGCTCTCAACAGGGCGGCAATCAGCCCCAGCATTTT. The chain is built from TRBV6-5 and TRBJ1-5; tentative D call: TRBD1 (6 bases). Germline lookup yields CDR1 MNHEY and CDR2 SVGAGI. The CDR3 covers 15 residues. V was cut by 6 bases and J by 2 bases, with 14 bases left in between.

The rearrangement links TRBV6-5 to TRBJ1-5, with D maybe TRBD1 (6 bases). This CDR3 region has 15 residues. The V end was cut by 6 bases, the J end by 6 bases, with 18 bases between. Germline values: CDR1 MNHEY, CDR2 SVGAGI. The CDR3 protein is CASRKGVSLGQPQHF. CDR3 bases: TGTGCCAGCAGAAAGGGGGTCTCACTCGGTCAGCCCCAGCATTTT.

The chain combines TRBV3-1 (or the pseudogene TRBV3-2) with TRBJ1-2, with D maybe TRBD1 (5 bases). V was shortened by 1 base and J by 4 bases, with 16 bases between the two germline ends. This CDR3 comprises 16 residues. Germline CDR1 reads LGHDT; CDR2 reads YNNKEL (reference sequence). CDR3 nucleotide sequence: TGTGCCAGCAGCCAAGGCAGACAGCGAAGGGGCTATGGCTACACCTTC. Protein: CASSQGRQRRGYGYTF.

This chain connects TRBV19 to TRBJ2-3; 13 positions agree with TRBD2. Per the germline V gene, CDR1 is LNHDA and CDR2 is SQIVND (reference sequence). There are 16 residues in the CDR3. After removal of 5 bases from V and 5 bases from J, the junction contained 7 bases not matched to a gene. This chain's CDR3 is CASSPRLAGGGDTQYF. For the CDR3, the DNA is TGTGCCAGTAGTCCGCGACTAGCGGGAGGCGGAGATACGCAGTATTTT.

This clone was found once. The gene calls are TRBV25-1 and TRBJ2-2; 9 bases fit TRBD2. The CDR3 runs 14 residues. Germline CDR1 reads MGHDK; CDR2 reads SYGVNS. Unmatched junction bases numbered 1, after V lost 2 bases and J lost 6 bases. The CDR3 DNA reads as TGTGCCAGCAGTGAAATAGCGGGAGCCGGGGAGCTGTTTTTT. It is translated as CASSEIAGAGELFF.

The V and J genes are TRBV19 and TRBJ1-5, with TRBD1 matching over 8 bases. J gave up 7 bases and V 0 bases, and 8 bases lay outside the gene matches. Germline V CDR1 and CDR2: LNHDA, SQIVND (reference sequence). The CDR3 contains 16 residues. Written as DNA, the CDR3 is TGTGCCAGTAGTATAGATTGGACAGGGTTTCTCCAGCCCCAGCATTTT. This sequence encodes CASSIDWTGFLQPQHF.

This chain uses TRBV4-2 with TRBJ2-5; unclear D gene. V lost 2 bases, J lost 3 bases, and 10 bases lay in between. The germline V gene has CDR1 LGHNA and CDR2 YNFKEQ. The CDR3 runs to 14 residues. This CDR3 is CASSQYLEEETQYF. The CDR3 DNA sequence: TGTGCCAGCAGCCAATATTTAGAAGAAGAGACCCAGTACTTC.